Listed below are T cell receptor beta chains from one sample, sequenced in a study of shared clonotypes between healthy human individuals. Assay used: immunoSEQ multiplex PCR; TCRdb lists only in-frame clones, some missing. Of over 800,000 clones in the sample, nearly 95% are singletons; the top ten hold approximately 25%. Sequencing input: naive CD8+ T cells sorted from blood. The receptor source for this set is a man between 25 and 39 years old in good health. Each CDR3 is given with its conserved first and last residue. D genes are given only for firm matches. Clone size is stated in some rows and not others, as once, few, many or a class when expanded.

CDR3: CASSVAGPHNEQFF
DNA: TGTGCCAGCAGTGTTGCGGGGCCCCACAATGAGCAGTTCTTC
D: -
size: -
J: TRBJ2-1
V: TRBV6-4

CDR3: CASSIRQPIQETQYF
DNA: TGTGCCAGCAGCATAAGACAGCCGATACAAGAGACCCAGTACTTC
D: -
size: -
J: TRBJ2-5
V: TRBV7-9

CDR3: CASSQEAIGETQYF
DNA: TGCGCCAGCAGCCAAGAGGCCATTGGAGAGACCCAGTACTTC
D: -
size: -
J: TRBJ2-5
V: TRBV4-1

CDR3: CASSPTGSRGYEQYF
DNA: TGTGCCAGCAGTCCAACAGGATCGAGGGGCTACGAGCAGTACTTC
D: -
size: -
J: TRBJ2-7
V: TRBV27

CDR3: CSVESPARGYTF
DNA: TGCAGCGTTGAGTCCCCCGCCCGAGGCTACACCTTC
D: -
size: -
J: TRBJ1-2
V: TRBV29-1

CDR3: CASSFSRRAVYGGVADTQYF
DNA: TGTGCCAGCAGTTTCTCTCGGCGGGCGGTTTACGGGGGGGTGGCAGATACGCAGTATTTT
D: TRBD2
size: -
J: TRBJ2-3
V: TRBV27

CDR3: CASSFRSSSGTGKNIQYF
DNA: TGTGCCAGCAGTTTTCGATCCTCTAGCGGGACAGGGAAAAACATTCAGTACTTC
D: -
size: -
J: TRBJ2-4
V: TRBV28

CDR3: CASSQEQGEGEQFF
DNA: TGCGCCAGCAGCCAAGAACAGGGGGAGGGTGAGCAGTTCTTC
D: -
size: -
J: TRBJ2-1
V: TRBV4-1

CDR3: CASSPESGYEQYF
DNA: TGTGCCAGCAGTCCCGAGTCGGGGTACGAGCAGTACTTC
D: -
size: -
J: TRBJ2-7
V: TRBV7-6

CDR3: CATNPVDRDNEQFF
DNA: TGTGCCACAAACCCGGTTGACAGGGACAATGAGCAGTTCTTC
D: TRBD1
size: -
J: TRBJ2-1
V: TRBV28

CDR3: CASSLAPPGFGEKLFF
DNA: TGTGCCAGCAGCTTAGCGCCCCCAGGGTTTGGTGAAAAACTGTTTTTT
D: -
size: -
J: TRBJ1-4
V: TRBV7-6

CDR3: CSALSAGVAYEQYF
DNA: TGCAGCGCCCTATCAGCGGGAGTTGCCTACGAGCAGTACTTC
D: TRBD2
size: -
J: TRBJ2-7
V: TRBV29-1

CDR3: CASRGGGYPYEQYF
DNA: TGTGCCAGCAGAGGGGGGGGTTACCCCTACGAGCAGTACTTC
D: -
size: -
J: TRBJ2-7
V: TRBV5-5

CDR3: CASSGRYYEQYF
DNA: TGTGCCAGCAGTGGCCGGTACTACGAGCAGTACTTC
D: -
size: -
J: TRBJ2-7
V: TRBV2

CDR3: CASSEPRTGYNEQFF
DNA: TGTGCCAGCAGCGAGCCGCGGACAGGCTACAATGAGCAGTTCTTC
D: TRBD1
size: -
J: TRBJ2-1
V: TRBV13

CDR3: CASSYSMEGGNQPQHF
DNA: TGTGCCAGCAGTTACTCGATGGAGGGAGGAAATCAGCCCCAGCATTTT
D: -
size: -
J: TRBJ1-5
V: TRBV6-6

CDR3: CASSPRQGGDTEAFF
DNA: TGTGCCAGCAGCCCCCGACAGGGGGGCGACACTGAAGCTTTCTTT
D: TRBD1
size: -
J: TRBJ1-1
V: TRBV7-9

CDR3: CASSSQDSGANVLTF
DNA: TGTGCCAGCAGTTCTCAAGACTCTGGGGCCAACGTCCTGACTTTC
D: -
size: -
J: TRBJ2-6
V: TRBV28

CDR3: CASSKPGEVYEQYF
DNA: TGTGCCAGCAGCAAGCCGGGAGAAGTTTACGAGCAGTACTTC
D: -
size: -
J: TRBJ2-7
V: TRBV7-2

CDR3: CASPEQGPFGNTIYF
DNA: TGTGCCAGTCCCGAGCAGGGCCCGTTTGGAAACACCATATATTTT
D: -
size: once
J: TRBJ1-3
V: TRBV7-9

CDR3: CASSPWGVVEQYF
DNA: TGCGCCAGCAGCCCCTGGGGGGTGGTAGAGCAGTACTTC
D: -
size: -
J: TRBJ2-7
V: TRBV5-1

CDR3: CASSDGGITDTQYF
DNA: TGCGCCAGTTCCGACGGCGGTATCACAGATACGCAGTATTTT
D: -
size: once
J: TRBJ2-3
V: TRBV5-1

CDR3: CASWSGLAGDRSIYEQYF
DNA: TGTGCATCCTGGTCTGGGCTAGCGGGAGACCGATCCATCTACGAGCAGTACTTC
D: TRBD2
size: -
J: TRBJ2-7
V: TRBV28

CDR3: CASSENGALEQFF
DNA: TGTGCCAGCAGCGAGAACGGGGCTCTTGAGCAGTTCTTC
D: -
size: -
J: TRBJ2-1
V: TRBV11-2

CDR3: CASSPDRGRTNEKLFF
DNA: TGTGCCAGCAGTCCGGACAGGGGGCGAACTAATGAAAAACTGTTTTTT
D: TRBD1
size: -
J: TRBJ1-4
V: TRBV27

CDR3: CASTLRAETQYF
DNA: TGTGCCAGCACTCTCCGGGCGGAGACCCAGTACTTC
D: -
size: -
J: TRBJ2-5
V: TRBV2

CDR3: CASSRDTNTGELFF
DNA: TGTGCCAGCAGCCGGGATACGAACACCGGGGAGCTGTTTTTT
D: -
size: -
J: TRBJ2-2
V: TRBV28